Each of the 24 T cell receptor beta chains below was sequenced from the same sample in a study of T cell responses to AZD1222 COVID-19 vaccine. Sequencing used immunoSEQ multiplex PCR; TCRdb keeps in-frame clones, though not all of them. The data hold roughly 110,000 clones, with roughly 90% observed a single time. The sample was peripheral blood, taken 28 days after the second AZD1222 dose. These receptor sequences come from an adult who received the AZD1222 COVID-19 vaccine.

The chain joins TRBV6-2 or TRBV6-3 to TRBJ2-3, with a tentative D call TRBD2 (5 bases). The germline V gene encodes CDR1 MNHEY and CDR2 SVGEGT. The CDR3 is 13 residues long. The ends were cut back, 6 bases at V and 4 bases at J, with 11 bases in the middle. CDR3 nucleotide sequence: TGTGCCAGCAGCGATCGGGAATCAGATACGCAGTATTTT. Encoded protein: CASSDRESDTQYF.

This clone was found a few times. The V and J genes are TRBV6-2 or TRBV6-3 and TRBJ2-1; D gene uncertain. The CDR3 covers 14 residues. Germline V CDR1 and CDR2: MNHEY, SVGEGT. With 6 bases removed from V and 8 bases from J, the gap between germline ends came to 17 bases. DNA for the CDR3: TGTGCCAGCAGCCGCCGAGTAGGCGGCGATGAGCAGTTCTTC. This codes for CASSRRVGGDEQFF.

The chain carries TRBV9 and TRBJ1-3, with 8 positions matching TRBD1. The CDR3 spans 15 residues. The V gene end was trimmed by 4 bases and the J gene end by 1 base; junction bases not matched to a gene: 4. Germline CDR1 is SGDLS and CDR2 is YYNGEE. The CDR3 here is CASSPGQGSGNTIYF. DNA for the CDR3: TGTGCCAGCAGCCCTGGACAGGGTTCTGGAAACACCATATATTTT.

This rearrangement joins TRBV14 to TRBJ2-7, with a weak D call TRBD1 (6 bases). The V end lost 1 base, the J end lost 6 bases, and 13 bases lay between the germline ends. Germline V gene sequence: CDR1 SGHDN, CDR2 FVKESK. This CDR3 is built from 14 residues. The CDR3 DNA sequence: TGTGCCAGCAGCCAAGTACAGGGTAATGTCGAGCAGTACTTC. It codes for CASSQVQGNVEQYF.

The V and J genes are TRBV5-1 and TRBJ1-6, with 9 bases matching TRBD1. V dropped 2 bases and J dropped 7; count of bases not matched to a gene: 7. CDR1 and CDR2 from the germline V gene are SGHRS and YFSETQ. The CDR3 spans 16 residues. CDR3 DNA: TGCGCCAGCAGCTTAAATCCGGGACAGGGAAATTCACCCCTCCACTTT. It is translated as CASSLNPGQGNSPLHF.

This clone was counted between two and nine times. The V gene is TRBV15, the J gene TRBJ1-3; D gene unclear. With 5 bases removed from V and 2 bases from J, the gap between germline ends came to 13 bases. The CDR3 spans 15 residues. Germline CDR1 LNHNV, CDR2 YYDKDF (reference sequence). The CDR3 DNA reads as TGTGCCACCAGCCGAGGGAGTCCTCCTGGAAACACCATATATTTT. Translation gives CATSRGSPPGNTIYF.

The chain combines TRBV19 with TRBJ2-3; 7 bases map to TRBD2. Germline CDR1 and CDR2: LNHDA and SQIVND (reference sequence). This CDR3 has 15 residues. The trim removed 3 bases at V and 6 bases at J, leaving 9 bases unmatched. The CDR3 DNA reads as TGTGCCAGTAGTATGGGAGGGAAGGTCGTGGATACGCAGTATTTT. Residues: CASSMGGKVVDTQYF.

This clone was detected once. V is TRBV5-5 and J is TRBJ1-1, with D perhaps TRBD1 (6 bases). Germline CDR1 and CDR2: SGHKS and YYEKEE (reference sequence). This CDR3 is 18 amino acids long. V lost 0 bases and J 4 bases, leaving 22 bases between the germline ends. The CDR3 DNA reads as TGTGCCAGCAGCTTGGGGTCCAAGGGGGGCCCCTGGGGCACTGAAGCTTTCTTT. Protein sequence: CASSLGSKGGPWGTEAFF.

The V call is TRBV7-3, the J call TRBJ2-1, with TRBD1 matching over 10 bases. Germline CDR1 SGHTA, CDR2 FQGTGA. The ends lost 5 bases at V and 6 bases at J; junction bases unmatched: 13. This CDR3 comprises 17 residues. The CDR3 coding sequence is TGTGCCAGCAGCAGCGGCTCAGGGACAGGGGCTCGCAATGAGCAGTTCTTC. Protein: CASSSGSGTGARNEQFF. Drawing the rest from reference TRBV7-3 and TRBJ2-1, the complete variable domain is GAGVSQTPSNKVTEKGKYVELRCDPISGHTALYWYRQSLGQGPEFLIYFQGTGAADDSGLPNDRFFAVRPEGSVSTLKIQRTERGDSAVYLCASSSGSGTGARNEQFFGPGTRLTVL.

The V gene is TRBV25-1, the J gene TRBJ2-1; D not resolved. With 8 bases removed from V and 0 bases from J, the gap between germline ends came to 17 bases. There are 16 residues in the CDR3. CDR1 is MGHDK and CDR2 is SYGVNS in the germline V gene. CDR3 DNA sequence: TGTGCCAGCGGAAGAAAAGCTGCCCTCTCCTACAATGAGCAGTTCTTC. Translating gives CASGRKAALSYNEQFF.

V is TRBV11-2 and J is TRBJ1-2; 11 bases are a match to TRBD1. The CDR3 sequence is 14 residues long. V shed 4 bases and J 8 bases; nucleotides not matched to a gene: 6. Germline V CDR1 and CDR2: SGHAT, FQNNGV. The CDR3, as DNA: TGTGCCAGCAGCTGGACAGGGGGCCCGGGCGGCTACACCTTC. Its translation is CASSWTGGPGGYTF.

The J gene is TRBJ1-6, the V gene TRBV6-5; D uncertain. CDR3 size: 13 residues. The V gene's germline CDR1 is MNHEY and CDR2 SVGAGI. Trimming took off 10 bases at V and 10 bases at J, with 17 bases between the two ends. The CDR3 region has the DNA TGTGCCACCTTTGGAAGTCCGGGATCACCCCTCCACTTT. The encoded protein is CATFGSPGSPLHF.

This chain connects TRBV27 to TRBJ1-3, with D unclear. Looked up from germline, CDR1 is MNHEY and CDR2 is SMNVEV (reference sequence). Trimming took off 4 bases at V and 4 bases at J, with 8 bases between the two ends. The CDR3 length is 13 residues. This CDR3 is CASSSGRGNTIYF. The CDR3, as DNA: TGTGCCAGCAGTTCGGGAAGGGGAAACACCATATATTTT.

The chain combines TRBV5-4 with TRBJ2-3; D may be TRBD2 (5 bases). Trimming pared 1 base from V and 7 bases from J, leaving 19 bases between. From germline, CDR1 is SGHNT and CDR2 YYREEE (reference sequence). There are 16 residues in the CDR3. As DNA, the CDR3 is TGTGCCAGCAGCTTGAGCGGTCCGGGCCCCATATATACGCAGTATTTT. Translated, it gives CASSLSGPGPIYTQYF.

This clone was counted between two and nine times. The chain uses TRBV30 and TRBJ1-4; 7 bases align to TRBD1. Germline V lookup: CDR1 GTSNPN, CDR2 SVGIG (reference sequence). The CDR3 has 14 amino acids. The V and J ends lost 4 bases and 5 bases, in that order; junction bases with no gene match: 7. CDR3 nucleotide sequence: TGTGCCTGGACCCCCGGGACAGTCAATGAAAAACTGTTTTTT. Its translation is CAWTPGTVNEKLFF.

The rearrangement joins TRBV5-4 to TRBJ2-3, with D perhaps matching TRBD2 (6 bases). CDR1 SGHNT and CDR2 YYREEE come from the germline V gene (reference sequence). The CDR3 has 15 amino acids. Deletions cut 5 bases from V and 2 bases from J, with 15 bases between. CDR3 loop: CASRFRGAYTDTQYF. The CDR3 bases are TGTGCCAGCAGGTTCCGCGGGGCCTACACAGATACGCAGTATTTT. The full variable domain, its missing parts supplied by reference TRBV5-4 and TRBJ2-3, is ETGVTQSPTHLIKTRGQQVTLRCSSQSGHNTVSWYQQALGQGPQFIFQYYREEENGRGNFPPRFSGLQFPNYSSELNVNALELDDSALYLCASRFRGAYTDTQYFGPGTRLTVL.

This chain joins TRBV24-1 and TRBJ1-2; D is unresolved. This CDR3 contains 13 residues. With 3 bases removed from V and 5 bases from J, the gap between germline ends came to 9 bases. Germline V lookup: CDR1 KGHDR, CDR2 SFDVKD. The chain's CDR3 is CATSDGDLYGYTF. The CDR3 DNA is TGTGCCACCAGTGATGGAGACCTGTATGGCTACACCTTC.

The chain has TRBV19 and TRBJ1-2, with 7 bases fitting TRBD1. The CDR3 runs 15 residues. V shed 4 bases, J shed 8 bases, and the junction held 13 bases outside the gene matches. The V gene's germline CDR1 is LNHDA and CDR2 SQIVND (reference sequence). This CDR3 is CASSTRWGRTGGYTF. The DNA for the CDR3 is TGTGCCAGTAGTACCCGGTGGGGTCGGACAGGCGGCTACACCTTC.

The rearrangement uses TRBV12-3 or TRBV12-4 and TRBJ1-2, with 8 bases identical to TRBD1. The J segment lost 4 bases and the V segment lost 6 bases, leaving 4 bases of the junction unmatched. The CDR3 consists of 13 residues. This chain's CDR3 is CASSSDRAYGYTF. DNA of the CDR3: TGTGCCAGCAGCTCGGACAGGGCCTATGGCTACACCTTC.

The chain joins TRBV28 to TRBJ2-7; the match to TRBD1 covers 7 bases. After removal of 6 bases from V and 5 bases from J, the junction contained 7 bases not matched to a gene. CDR1 and CDR2 from the germline V gene are MDHEN and SYDVKM. This CDR3 has 13 residues. CDR3 region: CASRPDRRHEQYF. Written as DNA, the CDR3 is TGTGCCAGCAGGCCGGACAGGAGACACGAGCAGTACTTC.

The chain joins TRBV9 to TRBJ2-5; 8 bases are a match to TRBD1. The CDR3 length is 16 residues. V shed 3 bases, J shed 5 bases, and the junction held 12 bases outside the gene matches. Germline V CDR1 and CDR2: SGDLS, YYNGEE. As DNA, the CDR3 is TGTGCCAGCAGCGGAGGGGCAGGGGGCCTAGGGGAGACCCAGTACTTC. This sequence encodes CASSGGAGGLGETQYF.

The sample holds one count of this clone. The rearrangement uses TRBV9 and TRBJ2-2; 7 positions agree with TRBD2. With V trimmed by 3 bases and J by 8 bases, 4 bases remained unmatched. The CDR3 has 13 residues. From germline, CDR1 is SGDLS and CDR2 YYNGEE. The CDR3 nucleotides are TGTGCCAGCAGCGACAGACTAGCAGGGGAGCTGTTTTTT. Amino acid sequence: CASSDRLAGELFF.

The chain couples TRBV5-1 to TRBJ2-1; 12 bases agree with TRBD2. Germline values: CDR1 SGHRS, CDR2 YFSETQ. The CDR3 runs to 17 residues. Germline trimming cut 2 bases from V and 5 bases from J; bases unmatched to any gene: 8. Here the CDR3 DNA reads TGCGCCAGCAGCTTAGGGTGGCGGACTAGCGGGGACAATGAGCAGTTCTTC. Encoded protein: CASSLGWRTSGDNEQFF. The full variable domain, its missing parts supplied by reference TRBV5-1 and TRBJ2-1, is KAGVTQTPRYLIKTRGQQVTLSCSPISGHRSVSWYQQTPGQGLQFLFEYFSETQRNKGNFPGRFSGRQFSNSRSEMNVSTLELGDSALYLCASSLGWRTSGDNEQFFGPGTRLTVL.

This rearrangement joins TRBV28 to TRBJ2-7, with 9 bases matching TRBD2. This CDR3 contains 16 residues. Germline V gene lookup returns CDR1 MDHEN and CDR2 SYDVKM. After removal of 0 bases from V and 4 bases from J, the junction contained 7 bases not matched to a gene. This CDR3 reads CASSLWSSGSQYEQYF. CDR3 DNA: TGTGCCAGCAGTTTATGGAGTAGCGGGAGCCAGTACGAGCAGTACTTC.